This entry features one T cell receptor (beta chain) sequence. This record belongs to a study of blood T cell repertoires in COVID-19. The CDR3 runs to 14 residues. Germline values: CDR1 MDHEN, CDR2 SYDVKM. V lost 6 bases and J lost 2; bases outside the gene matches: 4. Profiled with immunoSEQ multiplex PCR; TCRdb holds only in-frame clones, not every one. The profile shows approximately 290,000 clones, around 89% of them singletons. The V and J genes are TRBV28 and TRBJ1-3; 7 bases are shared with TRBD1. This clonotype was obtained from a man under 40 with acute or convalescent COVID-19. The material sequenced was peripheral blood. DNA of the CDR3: TGTGCCAGCAGGACAGGGACAGCTGGAAACACCATATATTTT. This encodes CASRTGTAGNTIYF.